In this sample, the clone carrying this T cell receptor (beta chain) turned up once. Sequencing used immunoSEQ multiplex PCR; TCRdb keeps in-frame clones, though not all of them. This table has about 130,000 clones, around 86% appearing once. Seattle patients were enrolled while actively infected and followed longitudinally. These data are taken from a study of blood T cell repertoires in COVID-19. About the study: Acute-phase and convalescent COVID-19 samples originated in the United States, Italy and Spain.

Germline trimming cut 4 bases from V and 0 bases from J; bases unmatched to any gene: 6. Looked up from germline, CDR1 is SGHKS and CDR2 is YYEKEE (reference sequence). CDR3 size: 16 residues. The sample taken for sequencing was peripheral blood. This clonotype originated in a woman aged 70-85 years with COVID-19, enrolled during active disease. The rearrangement uses TRBV5-5 and TRBJ2-7; TRBD1 agrees at 11 bases. The CDR3 nucleotides are TGTGCCAGCAGCGACCGGACAGGGGGCCTCTCCTACGAGCAGTACTTC. Residues: CASSDRTGGLSYEQYF.